Shown below are 12 T cell receptor beta chains from a single sample sequenced in a study of blood T cells in healthy people across ages. Primed by a sample-barcoded 5' primer and a J-beta primer mix, a second PCR proceeded for roughly 6 to 12 cycles. From the 5' RACE reads, TCRdb called clonotypes with MiXCR, one entry per CDR3 protein. The sample consists of 1.2 million to 1.5 million distinct CDR3 sequences, 42% of them appearing once. Input material: blood. The receptors shown here come from a woman under 30 in good health.

V gene TRBV12-3 or TRBV12-4 combines with J gene TRBJ1-2; tentative D call: TRBD1 (5 bases). Trimming cost V 5 bases and J 7 bases, with 11 bases left between them. The CDR3 loop spans 12 amino acids. The CDR3 is CASSQGRCGYTF. The CDR3 coding sequence is TGTGCCAGCAGTCAGGGCCGGTGTGGCTACACCTTC.

The chain has TRBV2 and TRBJ1-1; D is undetermined. Germline V gives CDR1 SNHLY, CDR2 FYNNEI. V was trimmed by 8 bases and J by 5 bases, leaving 15 bases between them. The CDR3 contains 13 residues. CDR3 sequence (DNA): TGTGCCAGCTCAGACACGCCGGGAACTGAAGCTTTCTTT. It yields the protein CASSDTPGTEAFF.

The V call is TRBV12-5, the J call TRBJ2-1, with no clear D. Germline values: CDR1 LGHNT, CDR2 FRNRAP. The CDR3 length is 19 residues. V dropped 0 bases and J dropped 2 bases, with 20 bases sitting between them. DNA of the CDR3: TGTGCTAGTGGTTTGGTAAGGTTCCATCTTACTCTTGCCTACAATGAGCAGTTCTTC. Residues: CASGLVRFHLTLAYNEQFF.

Comment on this clonotype: One junction end disagrees with the germline gene, perhaps due to a read error. This chain uses TRBV7-2 with TRBJ1-6, with 8 bases that match TRBD1. Germline CDR1 is SGHTA and CDR2 is FQGNSA. The length of the CDR3 is 17 residues. Here the CDR3 DNA reads TGTGTCAGCAGCCCGCGACAGGGGCTAGTATCTAATTCACCCCTCCACTTT. This sequence encodes CVSSPRQGLVSNSPLHF.

The chain employs TRBV12-3 or TRBV12-4 and TRBJ1-2; weak D call: TRBD1 (5 bases). The CDR3 runs to 14 residues. Trimming cost V 3 bases and J 4 bases, with 12 bases left between them. CDR3 coding DNA: TGTGCCAGCAGTTTTACGGGACTGCTCTATGGCTACACCTTC. Residues: CASSFTGLLYGYTF.

The rearrangement joins TRBV6-1 to TRBJ2-5; D is unclear. Trimming pared 3 bases from V and 3 bases from J, leaving 11 bases between. CDR1 is MNHNS and CDR2 is SASEGT in the germline V gene. This CDR3 is built from 14 residues. CDR3 coding DNA: TGTGCCAGCAGTGAGCTAGGGTTAGAAGAGACCCAGTACTTC. It codes for CASSELGLEETQYF.

The CDR3 region is CASSLAEDQETQFF. For the CDR3, the DNA is TGTGCCAGCAGTTTGGCGGAGGACCAAGAGACCCAGTTCTTC. The chain recombines TRBV2 with TRBJ2-5; TRBD2 might be the D (5 bases). The last part of the DNA fits TRBJ2-1 better; the J call may be wrong. CDR1 SNHLY and CDR2 FYNNEI come from the germline V gene. CDR3 size: 14 residues.

The V gene is TRBV6-1, the J gene TRBJ2-7; D is undetermined. V shed 8 bases and J shed 7 bases, with 15 bases lying between them. The CDR3 has 12 amino acids. Germline V gene data show CDR1 as MNHNS and CDR2 as SASEGT. The CDR3: CASQTPRREQYF. The CDR3 region has the DNA TGTGCCAGCCAAACCCCTAGAAGGGAGCAGTACTTC.

The chain combines TRBV20-1 with TRBJ2-1, with 10 bases lining up with TRBD2. The CDR3 runs 14 residues. With V trimmed by 6 bases and J by 6 bases, 8 bases remained unmatched. Per the germline V gene, CDR1 is DFQATT and CDR2 is SNEGSKA (reference sequence). CDR3 sequence (DNA): TGCAGTGCCCCCCTAGCGGGGGCCTGCAATGAGCAGTTCTTC. It translates to CSAPLAGACNEQFF.

This sequence joins TRBV24-1 and TRBJ1-2, with TRBD1 identical over 8 bases. V lost 7 bases and J lost 8; bases outside the gene matches: 11. CDR3 length: 14 amino acids. The germline V gene has CDR1 KGHDR and CDR2 SFDVKD. The CDR3 loop is CATSPGQGLFGYTF. DNA of the CDR3: TGTGCCACCAGCCCCGGACAGGGCCTCTTCGGCTACACCTTC.

Notes on this clonotype: This may stem from a read error, because a much larger clone lies one nucleotide away. The chain is built from TRBV24-1 and TRBJ1-2; possible D gene TRBD1, 5 bases. The germline CDR1 and CDR2 sequences are KGHDR and SFDVKD. The CDR3 is 14 amino acids. The CDR3 loop is CAARSTGTTGGYTF. The CDR3 coding sequence is TGTGCCGCCAGGAGTACCGGGACGACGGGAGGCTACACCTTC.

The chain is built from TRBV12-3 or TRBV12-4 and TRBJ2-6; no definite D call. The CDR3 spans 14 residues. Trimming took off 6 bases at V and 0 bases at J, with 6 bases between the two ends. DNA for the CDR3: TGTGCCAGCAGCACAAGCTCTGGGGCCAACGTCCTGACTTTC. Its translation is CASSTSSGANVLTF.